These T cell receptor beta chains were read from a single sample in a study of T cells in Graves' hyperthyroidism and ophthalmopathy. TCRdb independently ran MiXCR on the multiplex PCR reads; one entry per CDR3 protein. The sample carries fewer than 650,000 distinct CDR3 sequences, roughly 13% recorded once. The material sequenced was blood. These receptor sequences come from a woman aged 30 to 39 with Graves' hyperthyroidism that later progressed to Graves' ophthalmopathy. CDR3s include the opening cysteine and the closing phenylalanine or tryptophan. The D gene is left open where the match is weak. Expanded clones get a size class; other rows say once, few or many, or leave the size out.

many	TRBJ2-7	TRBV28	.	CASSFSLIRTAILYEQYF	TGTGCCAGCAGTTTCTCGCTAATACGGACAGCGATTCTCTACGAGCAGTACTTC
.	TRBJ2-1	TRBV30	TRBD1	CAWSVQGSYNEQFF	TGTGCCTGGAGTGTACAGGGGTCCTACAATGAGCAGTTCTTC
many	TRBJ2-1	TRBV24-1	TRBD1	CATSNSGQVNEQFF	TGTGCCACCAGTAACTCCGGACAGGTCAATGAGCAGTTCTTC
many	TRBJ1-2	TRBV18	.	CASSPSGISGYTF	TGTGCCAGCTCACCATCAGGTATAAGCGGCTACACCTTC
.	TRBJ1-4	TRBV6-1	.	CASSQRSGSGNEKLFF	TGTGCCAGCAGCCAGAGGTCTGGATCTGGTAATGAAAAACTGTTTTTT
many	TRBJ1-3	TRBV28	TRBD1	CASGEDRGGNTIYF	TGTGCCAGCGGTGAAGACAGGGGTGGAAACACCATATATTTT
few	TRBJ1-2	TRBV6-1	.	CASGLILGSGYTF	TGTGCCAGCGGGCTTATCTTAGGCTCTGGCTACACCTTC
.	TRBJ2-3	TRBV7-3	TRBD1	CASSRHPWGTGGKTDTQYF	TGTGCCAGCAGCCGGCATCCATGGGGGACAGGGGGTAAAACAGATACGCAGTATTTT
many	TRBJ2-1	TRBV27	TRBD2	CASSLILAEYNEQFF	TGTGCCAGCAGTTTAATACTAGCGGAATACAATGAGCAGTTCTTC
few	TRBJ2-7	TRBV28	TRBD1	CASSSGTGEDGQYF	TGTGCCAGCAGTTCCGGGACAGGGGAAGACGGGCAGTACTTC
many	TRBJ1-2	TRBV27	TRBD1	CASSLIAGTGAYGYTF	TGTGCCAGCAGTTTAATCGCCGGGACAGGGGCGTATGGCTACACCTTC
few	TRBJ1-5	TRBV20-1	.	CSARAGNSNQPQHF	TGCAGTGCCCGCGCGGGAAATAGCAATCAGCCCCAGCATTTT
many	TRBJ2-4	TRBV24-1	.	CATSRGQGGKNIQYF	TGTGCCACCAGTAGGGGCCAGGGTGGCAAAAACATTCAGTACTTC
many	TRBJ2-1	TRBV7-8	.	CASSLALDSNEQFF	TGTGCCAGCAGCTTAGCGCTTGATAGCAATGAGCAGTTCTTC
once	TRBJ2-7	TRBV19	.	CASSIPKEPYEQYF	TGTGCCAGTAGTATTCCCAAAGAACCCTACGAGCAGTACTTC
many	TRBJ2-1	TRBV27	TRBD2	CASSLYGLAGLSYNEQFF	TGTGCCAGCAGTTTATATGGGCTAGCGGGACTCTCCTACAATGAGCAGTTCTTC
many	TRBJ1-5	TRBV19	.	CASSPGTRQPQHF	TGTGCCAGTAGTCCAGGGACACGGCAGCCCCAGCATTTT
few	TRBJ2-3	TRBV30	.	CAWSRDTDTQYF	TGTGCCTGGAGTCGCGACACAGATACGCAGTATTTT
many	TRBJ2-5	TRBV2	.	CASNLVETQYF	TGTGCCAGCAACTTGGTAGAGACCCAGTACTTC
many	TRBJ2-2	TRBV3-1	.	CASSRVTGELFF	TGTGCCAGCAGCCGAGTCACCGGGGAGCTGTTTTTT
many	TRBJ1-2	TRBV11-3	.	CASSLRGGQVLRNYGYTF	TGTGCCAGCAGCCTTCGGGGGGGGCAGGTGCTGAGAAACTATGGCTACACCTTC
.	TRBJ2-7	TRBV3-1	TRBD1	CASSDHQRTGGYEQYF	TGTGCCAGCAGCGACCATCAACGGACAGGGGGATACGAGCAGTACTTC
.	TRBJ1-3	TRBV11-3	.	CASSYLTGSGNTIYF	TGTGCCAGCAGCTACCTGACAGGCTCTGGAAACACCATATATTTT
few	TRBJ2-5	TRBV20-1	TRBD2	CSATGLGETQYF	TGCAGTGCTACAGGACTAGGAGAGACCCAGTACTTC
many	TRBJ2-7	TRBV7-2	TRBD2	CASSRTSYEQYF	TGTGCCAGCAGCCGGACTAGCTACGAGCAGTACTTC
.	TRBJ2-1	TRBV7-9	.	CASPLAENYNEQFF	TGTGCCAGCCCTTTAGCGGAAAACTACAATGAGCAGTTCTTC
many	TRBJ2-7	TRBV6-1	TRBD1	CASSRDRGSSYEQYF	TGTGCCAGCAGTCGGGACAGGGGGTCCTCCTACGAGCAGTACTTC
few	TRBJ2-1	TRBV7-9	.	CASKSGVITYNEQFF	TGTGCCAGCAAGTCGGGGGTGATTACCTACAATGAGCAGTTCTTC
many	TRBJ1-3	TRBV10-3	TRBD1	CAISEGQGVTIYF	TGTGCCATCAGTGAAGGACAGGGTGTCACCATATATTTT
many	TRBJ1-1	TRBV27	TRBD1	CASALYGQGLGNTEAFF	TGTGCCAGCGCCTTGTATGGACAGGGTCTTGGGAACACTGAAGCTTTCTTT
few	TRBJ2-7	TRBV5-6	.	CASSYGGRLTVYEQYF	TGTGCCAGCAGTTACGGGGGGCGATTGACGGTCTACGAGCAGTACTTC
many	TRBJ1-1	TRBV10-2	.	CASKMDRNTEAFF	TGCGCCAGCAAAATGGACAGGAACACTGAAGCTTTCTTT
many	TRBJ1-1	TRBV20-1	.	CSAPLGGTEAFF	TGCAGTGCGCCCCTTGGAGGGACTGAAGCTTTCTTT
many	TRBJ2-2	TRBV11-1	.	CASSLGGATGELFF	TGTGCCAGCAGCTTAGGGGGCGCCACCGGGGAGCTGTTTTTT
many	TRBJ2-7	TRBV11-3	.	CASSLSGAASYEQYF	TGTGCCAGCAGCTTGTCGGGCGCTGCGTCCTACGAGCAGTACTTC
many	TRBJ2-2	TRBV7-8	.	CASSLAPLLRENTGELFF	TGTGCCAGCAGCTTAGCTCCCCTTTTGCGGGAGAACACCGGGGAGCTGTTTTTT
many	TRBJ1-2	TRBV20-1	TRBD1	CSARDHQTGDYGYTF	TGCAGTGCTAGAGATCATCAGACAGGGGACTATGGCTACACCTTC
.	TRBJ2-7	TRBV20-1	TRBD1	CSASPGQRSSYEQYF	TGCAGTGCTAGCCCGGGACAGCGGAGCTCCTACGAGCAGTACTTC
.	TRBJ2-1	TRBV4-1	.	CASSPGPHTEQFF	TGCGCCAGCAGCCCGGGACCGCACACTGAGCAGTTCTTC
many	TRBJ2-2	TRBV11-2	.	CASGQWFENTGELFF	TGTGCCTCGGGGCAATGGTTTGAGAACACCGGGGAGCTGTTTTTT
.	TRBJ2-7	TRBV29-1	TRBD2	CSVEDRREDSYEQYF	TGCAGCGTTGAAGATCGACGGGAGGACTCCTACGAGCAGTACTTC
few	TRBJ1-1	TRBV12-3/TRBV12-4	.	CASSLAGLVTEAFF	TGTGCCAGCAGTTTGGCAGGGCTAGTCACTGAAGCTTTCTTT
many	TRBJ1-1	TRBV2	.	CASRALETEAFF	TGTGCCAGCAGGGCCTTGGAGACTGAAGCTTTCTTT
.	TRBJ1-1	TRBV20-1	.	CSARASLPGRGGTEAFF	TGCAGTGCTAGAGCATCCCTCCCGGGTCGGGGAGGCACTGAAGCTTTCTTT
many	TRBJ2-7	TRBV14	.	CASSLLTGTIYEQYF	TGTGCCAGCAGCCTTTTGACCGGGACGATCTACGAGCAGTACTTC
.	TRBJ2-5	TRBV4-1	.	CASSQEIRSWVETQYF	TGCGCCAGCAGCCAAGAAATAAGGAGTTGGGTGGAGACCCAGTACTTC
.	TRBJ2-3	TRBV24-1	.	CATSDAGTRGSTDTQYF	TGTGCCACCAGTGACGCCGGTACCAGGGGATCCACAGATACGCAGTATTTT
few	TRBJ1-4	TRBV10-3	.	CAISESSWGQLFF	TGTGCCATCAGTGAGTCGTCCTGGGGTCAACTGTTTTTT
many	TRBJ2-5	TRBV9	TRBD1	CASSVEMGQPQETQYF	TGTGCCAGCAGCGTAGAGATGGGACAGCCCCAAGAGACCCAGTACTTC
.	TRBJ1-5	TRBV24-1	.	CATSDSGYQPQHF	TGTGCCACCAGTGACTCAGGGTATCAGCCCCAGCATTTT
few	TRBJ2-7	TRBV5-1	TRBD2	CASSLATSGLLSSYEQYF	TGCGCCAGCAGCTTGGCAACTAGCGGTCTTTTGAGCTCCTACGAGCAGTACTTC
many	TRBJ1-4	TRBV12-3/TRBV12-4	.	CASSPDLQLDNEKLFF	TGTGCCAGCAGTCCCGACTTACAGCTCGATAATGAAAAACTGTTTTTT
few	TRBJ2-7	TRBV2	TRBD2	CASSGGRAGEQYF	TGTGCCAGCAGTGGTGGGAGGGCCGGGGAGCAGTACTTC
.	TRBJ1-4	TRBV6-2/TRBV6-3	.	CASSYGDRSQEKLFF	TGTGCCAGCAGTTACGGAGACAGAAGTCAAGAAAAACTGTTTTTT
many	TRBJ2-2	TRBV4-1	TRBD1	CASSQEPGGVTGELFF	TGCGCCAGCAGCCAAGAGCCAGGGGGCGTTACCGGGGAGCTGTTTTTT
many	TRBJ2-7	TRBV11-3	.	CASSPRGILYEQYF	TGTGCCAGCAGCCCCAGGGGTATCCTCTACGAGCAGTACTTC
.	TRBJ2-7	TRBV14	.	CASSQVEYEQYF	TGTGCCAGCAGCCAAGTGGAATACGAGCAGTACTTC